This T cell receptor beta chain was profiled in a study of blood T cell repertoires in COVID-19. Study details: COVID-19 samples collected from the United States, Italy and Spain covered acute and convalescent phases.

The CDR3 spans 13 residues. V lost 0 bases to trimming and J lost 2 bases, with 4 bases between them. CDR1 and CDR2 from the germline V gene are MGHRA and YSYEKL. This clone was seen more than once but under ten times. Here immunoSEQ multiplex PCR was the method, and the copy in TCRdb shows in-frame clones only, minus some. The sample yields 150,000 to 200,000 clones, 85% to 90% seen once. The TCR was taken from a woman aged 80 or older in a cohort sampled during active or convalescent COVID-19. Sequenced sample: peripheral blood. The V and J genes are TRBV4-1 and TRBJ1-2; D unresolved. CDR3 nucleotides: TGCGCCAGCAGCCAAGATCCGAACTATGGCTACACCTTC. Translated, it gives CASSQDPNYGYTF.